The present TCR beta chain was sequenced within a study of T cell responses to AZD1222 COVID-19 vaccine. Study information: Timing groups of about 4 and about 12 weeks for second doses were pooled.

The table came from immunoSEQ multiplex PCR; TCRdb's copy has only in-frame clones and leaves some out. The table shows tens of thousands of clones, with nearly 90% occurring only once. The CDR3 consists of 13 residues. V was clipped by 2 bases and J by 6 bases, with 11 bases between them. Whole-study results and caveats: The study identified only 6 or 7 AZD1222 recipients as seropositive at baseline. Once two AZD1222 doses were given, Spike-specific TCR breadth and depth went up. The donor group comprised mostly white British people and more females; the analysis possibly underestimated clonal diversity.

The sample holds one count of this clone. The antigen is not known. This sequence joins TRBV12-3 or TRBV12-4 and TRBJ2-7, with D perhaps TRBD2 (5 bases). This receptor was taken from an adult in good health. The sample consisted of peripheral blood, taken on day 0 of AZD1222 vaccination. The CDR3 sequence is CASSLLRELEQYF. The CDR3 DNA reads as TGTGCCAGCAGTTTACTCCGGGAACTCGAGCAGTACTTC.